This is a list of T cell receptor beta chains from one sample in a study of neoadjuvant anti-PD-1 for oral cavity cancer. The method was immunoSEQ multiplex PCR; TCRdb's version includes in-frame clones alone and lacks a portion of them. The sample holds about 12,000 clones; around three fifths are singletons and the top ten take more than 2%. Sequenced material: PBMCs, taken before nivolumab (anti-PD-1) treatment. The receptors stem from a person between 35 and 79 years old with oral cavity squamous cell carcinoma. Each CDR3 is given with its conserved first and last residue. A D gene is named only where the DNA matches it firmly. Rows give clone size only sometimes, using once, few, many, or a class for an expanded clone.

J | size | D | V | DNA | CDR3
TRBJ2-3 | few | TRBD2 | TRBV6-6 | TGTGCCAGCAGCTCCGGGGTAGCGGGAGGGGGAGATACGCAGTATTTT | CASSSGVAGGGDTQYF
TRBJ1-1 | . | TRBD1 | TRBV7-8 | TGTGCCAGCAGCCCAGACAGGGCAAGAGGCACTGAAGCTTTCTTT | CASSPDRARGTEAFF
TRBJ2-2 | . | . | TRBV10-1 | TGCGCCAGCAGTGAGTCCGGGGGCGCCGGGGAGCTGTTTTTT | CASSESGGAGELFF
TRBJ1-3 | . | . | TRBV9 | TGTGCCAGCAGCAACTACATCCCCGGGACACAAGGAAACACCATATATTTT | CASSNYIPGTQGNTIYF
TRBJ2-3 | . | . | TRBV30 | TGTGCCTGGTTATCGGGAGCAGATACGCAGTATTTT | CAWLSGADTQYF
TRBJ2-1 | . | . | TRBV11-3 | TGTGCCAGCAGCTACGGAAGAGGCGACAATGAGCAGTTCTTC | CASSYGRGDNEQFF
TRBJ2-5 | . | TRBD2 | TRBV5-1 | TGCGCCAGCAGCTTGGCCGGGCTAGCGGGACAGTTAAAAGAGACCCAGTACTTC | CASSLAGLAGQLKETQYF
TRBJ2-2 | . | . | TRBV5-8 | TGTGCCAGCAGCTTGGGAGGGGGCGGGGAGCTGTTTTTT | CASSLGGGGELFF
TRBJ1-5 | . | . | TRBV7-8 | TGTGCCAGCAGCCCGGGGCCGGGGAGCAATCAGCCCCAGCATTTT | CASSPGPGSNQPQHF
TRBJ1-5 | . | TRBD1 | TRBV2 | TGTGCCAGCAACAGACAGGGCATCAATCAGCCCCAGCATTTT | CASNRQGINQPQHF
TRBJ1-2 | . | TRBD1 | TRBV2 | TGTGCCAGCATAAGAGGGACAGCGGGTGGCTATGGCTACACCTTC | CASIRGTAGGYGYTF
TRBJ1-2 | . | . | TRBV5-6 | TGTGCCAGCAGCCTAGACATGAACTATGGCTACACCTTC | CASSLDMNYGYTF
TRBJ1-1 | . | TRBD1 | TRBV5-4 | TGTGCCAGCAGCTTGGGGGCACCGGGACAGGCCAACACTGAAGCTTTCTTT | CASSLGAPGQANTEAFF
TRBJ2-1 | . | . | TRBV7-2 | TGTGCCAGCAGCTTAGCGGTCAATGAGCAGTTCTTC | CASSLAVNEQFF
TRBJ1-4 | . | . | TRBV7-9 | TGTGCCAGCAGCCCGAGACAGAAAACTAATGAAAAACTGTTTTTT | CASSPRQKTNEKLFF
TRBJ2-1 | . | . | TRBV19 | TGTGCCAGTAGTCTAGCCGGGACTTACAATGAGCAGTTCTTC | CASSLAGTYNEQFF
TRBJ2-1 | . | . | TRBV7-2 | TGTGCCAGCAGCCCCCACAATGAGCAGTTCTTC | CASSPHNEQFF
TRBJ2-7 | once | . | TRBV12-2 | TGTGCAAGTCGCCTACGGTGGGTAGCGGGGGAATTTACCTACGAGCAGTACTTC | CASRLRWVAGEFTYEQYF
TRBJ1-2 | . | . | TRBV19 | TGTGCCAGTAGTGGAGGCCTGGGCGGCTACACCTTC | CASSGGLGGYTF
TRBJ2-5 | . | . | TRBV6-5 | TGTGCCTCCGCCTCGGGAATACAAGAGACCCAGTACTTC | CASASGIQETQYF
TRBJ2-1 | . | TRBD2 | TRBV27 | TGTGCCAGCCGACTAGCGGGGGGGTCCTACAATGAGCAGTTCTTC | CASRLAGGSYNEQFF
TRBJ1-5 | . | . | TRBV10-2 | TGCGCCAGCAGTCCCGGGACGGGCCTAACTCCCTCCTACGTTCAGCCCCAGCATTTT | CASSPGTGLTPSYVQPQHF
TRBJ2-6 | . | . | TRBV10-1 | TGCGCCAGCAGTGGACCCAACTCTGGGGCCAACGTCCTGACTTTC | CASSGPNSGANVLTF
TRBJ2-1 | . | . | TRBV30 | TGTGCCTGGAGACTTGGACTACTATTGGAGTTCTTC | CAWRLGLLLEFF
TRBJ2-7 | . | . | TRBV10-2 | TGCGCCAGCAGTCTCGTGCGGGACGAGCAGTACTTC | CASSLVRDEQYF
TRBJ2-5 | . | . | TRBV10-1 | TGCGCCAGCAGTGAGTCGGGTAGTCAAGAGACCCAGTACTTC | CASSESGSQETQYF
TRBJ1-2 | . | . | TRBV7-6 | TGTGCCAGCAGCATCGGGGGAGGGATGGATGGCTACACCTTC | CASSIGGGMDGYTF
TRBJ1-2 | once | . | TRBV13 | TGTGCCAGCAGCTCCGTACAGGGCCGGGGCTACACCTTC | CASSSVQGRGYTF
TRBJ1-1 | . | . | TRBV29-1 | TGCAGCGCCCGGGGAACCCCTTTGAACACTGAAGCTTTCTTT | CSARGTPLNTEAFF
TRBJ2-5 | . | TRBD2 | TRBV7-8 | TGTGCCAGCAAGGGGCGGGAGGGCGCAGAGACCCAGTACTTC | CASKGREGAETQYF
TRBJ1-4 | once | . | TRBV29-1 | TGCAGCGTTGAAGTCCTGCATGAAAAACTGTTTTTT | CSVEVLHEKLFF
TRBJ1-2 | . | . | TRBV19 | TGTGCCAGTAGTTACCCGGGCGGGGTCTATGGCTACACCTTC | CASSYPGGVYGYTF
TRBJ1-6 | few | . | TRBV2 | TGTGCCAGCAGCGGGAATAATTCACCCCTCCACTTT | CASSGNNSPLHF
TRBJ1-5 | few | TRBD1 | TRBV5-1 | TGCGCCAGCAGCCTACATCCCGACAGGGGGAATCAGCCCCAGCATTTT | CASSLHPDRGNQPQHF
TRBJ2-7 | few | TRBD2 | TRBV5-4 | TGTGCCAGCAGCGTGACCGGGAGGGACGAGCAGTACTTC | CASSVTGRDEQYF
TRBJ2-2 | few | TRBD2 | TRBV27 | TGTGCCAGCAGTCCGAGCGGGAGGGCCCCCGGGGAGCTGTTTTTT | CASSPSGRAPGELFF
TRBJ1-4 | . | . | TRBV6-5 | TGTGCCAGCAGTTACTGGAAAGGAGAAAAACTGTTTTTT | CASSYWKGEKLFF
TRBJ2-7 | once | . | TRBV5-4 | TGTGCCAGCAGCTTGGGGGAGTACGAGCAGTACTTC | CASSLGEYEQYF
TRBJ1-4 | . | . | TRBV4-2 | TGTGCCAGCAGCCACCACCCCCGGGCCCCGGAGGAAAAACTGTTTTTT | CASSHHPRAPEEKLFF
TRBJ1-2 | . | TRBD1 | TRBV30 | TGTGCCTGGAGTCGGGACAGGGTGCTTAACTATGGCTACACCTTC | CAWSRDRVLNYGYTF
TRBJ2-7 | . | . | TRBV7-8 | TGTGCCAGCAGCTCCCAGGGGCGAAATGTCTACGAGCAGTACTTC | CASSSQGRNVYEQYF
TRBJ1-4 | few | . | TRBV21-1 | TGTGCCAGCAAAAAGGGGGGGACTGAACTGTTTTTT | CASKKGGTELFF
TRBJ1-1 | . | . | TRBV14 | TGTGCCAGCAGCTATATTATCGGGACTGAAGGAAACACTGAAGCTTTCTTT | CASSYIIGTEGNTEAFF
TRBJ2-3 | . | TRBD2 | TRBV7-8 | TGTGCCAGCAGCTTTAGAGCGGGGGGGCCAGATACGCAGTATTTT | CASSFRAGGPDTQYF
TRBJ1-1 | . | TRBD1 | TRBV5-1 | TGCGCCAGCAGCTTGTGGCGACAGGGCAACACTGAAGCTTTCTTT | CASSLWRQGNTEAFF
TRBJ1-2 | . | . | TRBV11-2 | TGTGCCAGCAGCTTAGCCAGTTCTAACTATGGCTACACCTTC | CASSLASSNYGYTF
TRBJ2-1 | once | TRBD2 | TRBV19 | TGTGCCAGTAGTCTCCAGATCACCGGGACTAGCGGTTCCTACAATGAGCAGTTCTTC | CASSLQITGTSGSYNEQFF
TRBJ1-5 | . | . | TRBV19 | TGTGCCAGTAGTATTCAGAATAGCAATCAGCCCCAGCATTTT | CASSIQNSNQPQHF
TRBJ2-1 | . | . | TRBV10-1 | TGCGCCAGCAGTGAAGGTCAGAGGGAGCAGTTCTTC | CASSEGQREQFF
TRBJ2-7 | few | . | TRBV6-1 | TGTGCCAGCAGCTTTGGGCCTGACAGGAGCTACGAGCAGTACTTC | CASSFGPDRSYEQYF
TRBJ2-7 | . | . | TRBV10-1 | TGCGCCAGCAGTGACCATGGAACCTCCTACGAGCAGTACTTC | CASSDHGTSYEQYF
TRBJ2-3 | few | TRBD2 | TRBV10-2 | TGCGCCAGCAGTCCACTAGCGGGCACAGATACGCAGTATTTT | CASSPLAGTDTQYF
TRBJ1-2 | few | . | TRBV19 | TGTGCCAGTAGTATGTTGGGATATGGCTACACCTTC | CASSMLGYGYTF
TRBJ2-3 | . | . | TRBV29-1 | TGCAGCGTCCCGGGCAGATTGCTCACAGATACGCAGTATTTT | CSVPGRLLTDTQYF
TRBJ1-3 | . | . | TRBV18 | TGTGCCAGCTCACCAACGGGGATCGGAAACACCATATATTTT | CASSPTGIGNTIYF